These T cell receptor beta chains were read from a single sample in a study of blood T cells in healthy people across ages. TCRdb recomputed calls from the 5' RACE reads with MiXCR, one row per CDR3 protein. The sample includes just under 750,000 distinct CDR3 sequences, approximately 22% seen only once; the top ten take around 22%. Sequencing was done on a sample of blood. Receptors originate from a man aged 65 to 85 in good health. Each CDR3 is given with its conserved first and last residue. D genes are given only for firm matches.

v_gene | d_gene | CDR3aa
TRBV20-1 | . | CSARAQKEVTAEAFF
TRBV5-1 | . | CASSPQGSRGYTF
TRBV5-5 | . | CAGSLNMGYNSPLHF
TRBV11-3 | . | CASSLDKAPNEQFF
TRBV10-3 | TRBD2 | CAISERTSGYNEQFF
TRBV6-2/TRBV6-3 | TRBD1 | CASSYSGQGTYGYTF
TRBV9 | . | CASRPGWGTEAFF
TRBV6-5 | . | CASSTGNTEAFF
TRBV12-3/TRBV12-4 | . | CASSLGGGLTDTQYF
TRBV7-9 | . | CASSRRQPSEKLFF
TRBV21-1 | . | CASKTVDNEQFF
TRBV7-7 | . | CASSPQPSTDTQYF
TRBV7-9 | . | CASSLVGTRDTEAFF
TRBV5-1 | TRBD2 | CASRTSVTDTQYF
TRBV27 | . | CASSSHEATVFGYTF
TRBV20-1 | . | CSASGEISTDTQYF
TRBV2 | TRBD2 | CASRQRGVSYEQYF
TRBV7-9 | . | CASSQGTTDTQYF
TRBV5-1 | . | CASSRQGLDEQFF
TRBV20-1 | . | CSASIGAASRDTQYF
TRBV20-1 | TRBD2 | CSARTSGGLETQYF
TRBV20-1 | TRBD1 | CSARSGGLETQYF
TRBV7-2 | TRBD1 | CASTTQQGAGEQFF
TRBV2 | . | CASSLTLNSPLHF
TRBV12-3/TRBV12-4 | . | CASSYTQIHEQFF
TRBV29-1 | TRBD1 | CSGGQDYEQYF
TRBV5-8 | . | CASSPGRIGAQYF
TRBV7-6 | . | CASGLTGEQETQYF
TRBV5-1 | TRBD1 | CASSPRSPGQGAADTQYF
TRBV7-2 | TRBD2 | CASSLKLIEAGPQETQYF
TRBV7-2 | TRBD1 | CARPQGGEKLFF
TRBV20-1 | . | CSAGEGNEKLFF
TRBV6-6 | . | CASSYPGLETQYF
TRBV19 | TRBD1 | CASSQTGGAKNIQYF
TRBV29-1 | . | CSVRGAYGYTF
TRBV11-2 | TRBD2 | CASSLRLGAIFSGRERNEQFF
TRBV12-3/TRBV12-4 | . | CASSASEGMPQHF
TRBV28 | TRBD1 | CASSTPGQGLKYGYTF
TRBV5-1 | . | CASSLAGEGREKLFF
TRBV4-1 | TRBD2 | CASSQGGAGLAGEQYF
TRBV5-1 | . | CASRPRLKETQYF